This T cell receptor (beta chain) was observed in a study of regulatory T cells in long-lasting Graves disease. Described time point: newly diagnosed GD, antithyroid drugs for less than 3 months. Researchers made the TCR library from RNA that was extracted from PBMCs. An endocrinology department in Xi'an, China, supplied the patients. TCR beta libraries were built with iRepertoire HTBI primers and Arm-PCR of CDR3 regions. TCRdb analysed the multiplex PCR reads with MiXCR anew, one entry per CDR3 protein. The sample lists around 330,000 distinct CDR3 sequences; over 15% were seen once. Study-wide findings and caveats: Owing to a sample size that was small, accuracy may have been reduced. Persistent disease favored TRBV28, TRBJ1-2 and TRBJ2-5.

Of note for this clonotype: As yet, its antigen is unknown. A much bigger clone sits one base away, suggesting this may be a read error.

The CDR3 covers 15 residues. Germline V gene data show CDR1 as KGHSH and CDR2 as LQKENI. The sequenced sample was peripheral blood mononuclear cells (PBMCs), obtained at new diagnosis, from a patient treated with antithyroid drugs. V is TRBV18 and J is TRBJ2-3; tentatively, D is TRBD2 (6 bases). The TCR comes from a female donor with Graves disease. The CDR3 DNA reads TGTGCCGGCTCACGGGGCGGGATGACTGGAGATACGCAGTATTTT. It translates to CAGSRGGMTGDTQYF.